The sequence of this T cell receptor (beta chain) was determined in a study of blood T cell repertoires in COVID-19. The overall study: COVID-19 samples from acute and convalescent phases originated in the United States, Italy and Spain.

Produced via immunoSEQ multiplex PCR; TCRdb's table is partial and in-frame only. The sample consists of around 290,000 clones, just over 90% of them appearing once. The V gene lost 1 base and the J gene lost 13 bases, with 17 bases spanning the gap. This CDR3 contains 14 residues. Germline loops: CDR1 LGHDT, CDR2 YNNKEL (reference sequence). The chain combines TRBV3-1 (or the pseudogene TRBV3-2) with TRBJ2-1; D perhaps matches TRBD2 (6 bases). Sequences were obtained from peripheral blood. This receptor was obtained from a woman in her 30s with COVID-19, enrolled during active disease. DNA for the CDR3: TGTGCCAGCAGCCAAGGTCGGTTCCCTAGCGAACAGTTCTTC. Translation: CASSQGRFPSEQFF.